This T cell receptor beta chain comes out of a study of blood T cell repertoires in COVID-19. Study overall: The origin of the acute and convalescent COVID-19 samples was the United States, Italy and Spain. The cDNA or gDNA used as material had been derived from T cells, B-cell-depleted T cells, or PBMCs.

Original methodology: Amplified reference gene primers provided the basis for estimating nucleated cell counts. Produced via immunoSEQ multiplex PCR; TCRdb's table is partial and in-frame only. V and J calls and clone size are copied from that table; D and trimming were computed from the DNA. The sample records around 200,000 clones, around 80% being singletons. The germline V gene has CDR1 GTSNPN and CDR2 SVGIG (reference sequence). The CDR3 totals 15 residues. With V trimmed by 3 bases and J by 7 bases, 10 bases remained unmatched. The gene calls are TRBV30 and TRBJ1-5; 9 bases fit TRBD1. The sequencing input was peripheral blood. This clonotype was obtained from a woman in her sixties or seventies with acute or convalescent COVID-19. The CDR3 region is CAWSPTGGALQPQHF. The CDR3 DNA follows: TGTGCCTGGAGCCCAACAGGGGGCGCTCTCCAGCCCCAGCATTTT.